These 8 T cell receptor beta chains originate from one sample sequenced in a study of control samples from healthy donors and cancer patients. TCRdb's table, derived via immunoSEQ multiplex PCR, lists solely in-frame clones and lacks some. The sample yields 100,000 or so clones, more than 85% seen once. The sequenced sample was blood. These receptor sequences come from a woman between 45 and 60 years old in good health.

This rearrangement joins TRBV6-5 to TRBJ1-5, with 8 bases lining up with TRBD1. This CDR3 is 13 amino acids long. Germline V lookup: CDR1 MNHEY, CDR2 SVGAGI. V was clipped by 10 bases and J by 6 bases; unmatched bases: 8. The CDR3 loop is CATLGQVSQPQHF. The CDR3, as DNA: TGTGCCACCCTGGGACAGGTTAGTCAGCCCCAGCATTTT.

The genes are TRBV30 and TRBJ2-2; no definite D call. The CDR3 contains 14 residues. V shed 3 bases and J shed 0 bases, with 8 bases lying between them. Per germline, CDR1 GTSNPN and CDR2 SVGIG (reference sequence). CDR3 nucleotide sequence: TGTGCCTGGAGGTCTAACCCGAACACCGGGGAGCTGTTTTTT. This translates into CAWRSNPNTGELFF.

J is TRBJ2-3 and V is TRBV19; a weak D match, TRBD2 (6 bases). This CDR3 region has 16 residues. With 5 bases removed from V and 3 bases from J, the gap between germline ends came to 18 bases. Germline V gives CDR1 LNHDA, CDR2 SQIVND (reference sequence). DNA of the CDR3: TGTGCCAGTAGTCCCTGGGACGGGGGAAGTACAGATACGCAGTATTTT. Translating gives CASSPWDGGSTDTQYF.

This chain links TRBV6-6 with TRBJ1-1; D gene unclear. The CDR3 spans 13 residues. Germline-derived CDR1 and CDR2 are MNHNY and SVGAGI (reference sequence). Trimming took off 8 bases at V and 3 bases at J, with 13 bases between the two ends. The CDR3, as DNA: TGTGCCAGCTTTTTACGGGCGGACACTGAAGCTTTCTTT. Its protein product is CASFLRADTEAFF.

This chain connects TRBV25-1 to TRBJ2-5; 7 bases line up with TRBD2. The junction had 3 bases not matched to a gene; V was cut back by 1 base and J by 4 bases. CDR1 and CDR2 (germline): MGHDK, SYGVNS. The CDR3 has 14 amino acids. The CDR3 sequence: CASSEWGGRETQYF. For the CDR3, the DNA is TGTGCCAGCAGTGAATGGGGAGGGAGAGAGACCCAGTACTTC.

The chain has TRBV4-3 and TRBJ1-4, with D tentatively TRBD1 (5 bases). The CDR3 consists of 15 residues. The V end lost 0 bases, the J end lost 8 bases, and 13 bases lay between the germline ends. Germline assignment: CDR1 LGHNA and CDR2 YSLEER. CDR3 nucleotides: TGCGCCAGCAGCCAAGAAGGGGCGCGGTTGGAAAAACTGTTTTTT. Translating gives CASSQEGARLEKLFF.

The chain couples TRBV7-9 to TRBJ1-4; D is ambiguous. In germline, CDR1 is SEHNR, CDR2 FQNEAQ (reference sequence). The CDR3 runs 12 residues. V was trimmed by 1 base and J by 7 bases, leaving 4 bases between them. The CDR3 DNA reads TGTGCCAGCAGCTTAGAAGGTGAAAAACTGTTTTTT. Its protein product is CASSLEGEKLFF.

The chain carries TRBV19 and TRBJ2-2; D is undetermined. The CDR3 totals 12 residues. Germline V lookup: CDR1 LNHDA, CDR2 SQIVND (reference sequence). Trimming removed 7 bases from V and 4 bases from J, with 7 bases in between. The CDR3 loop is CASKAATGELFF. DNA for the CDR3: TGTGCCAGTAAGGCCGCCACCGGGGAGCTGTTTTTT.